At least ten counts were recorded for the clone carrying this T cell receptor (beta chain). Researchers prepared the TCRbeta library using unique molecular identifiers, the study reports. TCRdb reprocessed the PCR reads via MiXCR and lists one record per CDR3 protein. The sample carries about 260,000 distinct CDR3 sequences, around 7.8% recorded once. These data belong to a study of T-cell reconstitution after alpha-beta-depleted transplantation in children. Germline CDR1 is MGHRA and CDR2 is YSYEKL. This CDR3 has 15 amino acids. With V trimmed by 5 bases and J by 0 bases, 5 bases remained unmatched. This specimen was PBMCs, mostly from graft donor cells, taken 180 days after TCRalphabeta/CD19-depleted stem cell transplant. This chain connects TRBV4-1 to TRBJ2-7, with 9 nucleotides matching TRBD1. The source is a male patient between 5 and 17 years old who had a stem cell transplant for acute lymphoblastic leukemia, so the T cells may come from the graft donor. CDR3 residues: CASSFMGQGSYEQYF. CDR3 DNA sequence: TGCGCCAGCAGCTTCATGGGACAGGGCTCCTACGAGCAGTACTTC.